The 19 T cell receptor beta chains below all came from one sample that was sequenced in a study of quantifying T cell responses using KT2 cells. Study-level background: RNA was reverse transcribed with TCR alpha and beta constant-region primers.

A single-stranded UMI oligo with SP2 sequence was ligated to cDNA 3' ends. The first PCR ran 3 to 5 cycles with an equimolar RC1.1 and RC1.2 beta primer mix. TCRdb called the UMI-ligation and nested PCR reads again in MiXCR, with one record for every CDR3 protein. The table has fewer than 60,000 distinct CDR3 sequences, 9.5% to 13% seen once. Sequencing was performed on PBMCs spiked with cells of the T cell clone KT2. These receptor sequences come from a human donor.

This clonotype showed up many times. This chain connects TRBV7-2 to TRBJ2-5; D is possibly TRBD2 (5 bases). CDR3 length: 14 residues. Germline V gene data show CDR1 as SGHTA and CDR2 as FQGNSA. The V gene lost 2 bases and the J gene lost 3 bases, with 10 bases spanning the gap. The CDR3 sequence: CASSLRYGKETQYF. CDR3 nucleotides: TGTGCCAGCAGCTTAAGATACGGGAAAGAGACCCAGTACTTC.

This clonotype showed up many times. The CDR3 here is CSASQPVEEETQYF. The DNA of the CDR3 is TGCAGTGCTAGTCAGCCGGTCGAGGAAGAGACCCAGTACTTC. The rearrangement links TRBV20-1 to TRBJ2-5; D is uncertain. Germline CDR1 is DFQATT and CDR2 is SNEGSKA (reference sequence). CDR3 size: 14 residues. Trimming pared 3 bases from V and 3 bases from J, leaving 14 bases between.

The V and J genes are TRBV5-1 and TRBJ1-2, with no clear D. The CDR3 length is 14 residues. CDR1 and CDR2 from the germline V gene are SGHRS and YFSETQ. The ends were cut back, 0 bases at V and 5 bases at J, with 11 bases in the middle. CDR3 in amino acids: CASSLAVTEYGYTF. CDR3 nucleotide sequence: TGCGCCAGCAGCTTGGCAGTGACGGAGTATGGCTACACCTTC.

V gene TRBV5-1 combines with J gene TRBJ1-1; D unclear. The CDR3 is 13 amino acids. V lost 4 bases and J 7 bases, leaving 14 bases between the germline ends. Germline CDR1 and CDR2: SGHRS and YFSETQ. CDR3 bases: TGCGCCAGCAGCCCGCGGGCCGAGGGTGAAGCTTTCTTT. It yields the protein CASSPRAEGEAFF.

J is TRBJ2-5 and V is TRBV12-3 or TRBV12-4; 8 bases align to TRBD2. There are 16 residues in the CDR3. V trimming: 5 bases; J trimming: 4 bases; junction bases outside the gene matches: 12. Written as DNA, the CDR3 is TGTGCCAGCAGTCGGATGCCGGGACTAGGAAGAGAGACCCAGTACTTC. Amino acid sequence: CASSRMPGLGRETQYF.

This chain uses TRBV4-3 with TRBJ1-4, with 8 positions matching TRBD1. Germline V CDR1 and CDR2: LGHNA, YSLEER. V lost 6 bases to trimming and J lost 5 bases; unmatched junction nucleotides: 2. The CDR3 contains 13 residues. The CDR3 nucleotides are TGCGCCAGCAGTGACAGGGGAAATGAAAAACTGTTTTTT. The encoded protein is CASSDRGNEKLFF.

This clonotype was detected only a few times. The J gene is TRBJ1-4, the V gene TRBV12-3 or TRBV12-4; maybe TRBD1 (6 bases). The V and J ends lost 7 bases and 7 bases respectively, with 22 bases between them. CDR3 size: 16 residues. Here the CDR3 reads CASKPSNRVSGEKLFF. The CDR3 DNA reads TGTGCCAGCAAACCCTCTAACAGGGTTTCAGGTGAAAAACTGTTTTTT.

V is TRBV18 and J is TRBJ1-2; TRBD1 matches at 8 bases. V gave up 3 bases and J gave up 6 bases; unmatched junction bases: 15. The CDR3 sequence is 17 residues long. Per the germline V gene, CDR1 is KGHSH and CDR2 is LQKENI. Here the CDR3 reads CASSPGQGRSAFNGYTF. The CDR3 DNA is TGTGCCAGCTCACCTGGACAGGGTCGGTCCGCCTTCAATGGCTACACCTTC.

This clonotype was picked up many times. The rearrangement joins TRBV4-2 to TRBJ1-1; D gene ambiguous. V was trimmed by 3 bases and J by 5 bases, leaving 10 bases between them. The length of the CDR3 is 13 residues. The V gene's germline CDR1 is LGHNA and CDR2 YNFKEQ. This CDR3 reads CASSQGRKTEAFF. For the CDR3, the DNA is TGTGCCAGCAGCCAGGGGAGAAAAACTGAAGCTTTCTTT.

A few counts support this clonotype. The chain joins TRBV20-1 to TRBJ1-6; D unresolved. The V end was cut by 1 base, the J end by 4 bases, with 11 bases between. The length of the CDR3 is 15 residues. Germline CDR1 is DFQATT and CDR2 is SNEGSKA (reference sequence). The DNA for the CDR3 is TGCAGTGCTAGAGGAATTAGCCTTTATAATTCACCCCTCCACTTT. Protein sequence: CSARGISLYNSPLHF.

The V and J genes are TRBV9 and TRBJ1-2; 10 nucleotides match TRBD1. The CDR3 runs to 16 residues. Trimming removed 0 bases from V and 5 bases from J; junction bases left unmatched: 7. Germline CDR1 SGDLS, CDR2 YYNGEE. CDR3 loop: CASSVGSDRGTYGYTF. The CDR3 DNA reads as TGTGCCAGCAGCGTAGGATCGGACAGGGGGACATATGGCTACACCTTC.

This chain links TRBV10-3 with TRBJ1-1; possible D gene TRBD1, 5 bases. Germline-derived CDR1 and CDR2 are ENHRY and SYGVKD. The CDR3 consists of 14 residues. V lost 6 bases and J 1 base, leaving 12 bases between the germline ends. In DNA, the CDR3 is TGTGCCATCAGGGGGGGGAAGGAGAACACTGAAGCTTTCTTT. Its translation is CAIRGGKENTEAFF.

This clonotype appeared many times. The chain carries TRBV6-5 and TRBJ2-3; D gene ambiguous. This CDR3 has 15 residues. V was shortened by 6 bases and J by 2 bases, with 15 bases between the two germline ends. Per germline, CDR1 MNHEY and CDR2 SVGAGI. CDR3 sequence: CASRAGIWATDTQYF. The CDR3 coding sequence is TGTGCCAGCAGGGCTGGGATCTGGGCCACAGATACGCAGTATTTT.

This chain links TRBV6-5 with TRBJ1-6; D is ambiguous. The CDR3 contains 13 residues. V lost 8 bases and J lost 3, with 8 bases in between. Germline lookup yields CDR1 MNHEY and CDR2 SVGAGI. The CDR3 region has the DNA TGTGCCAGCCGAAGAGACTATAATTCACCCCTCCACTTT. Protein: CASRRDYNSPLHF.

The chain couples TRBV18 to TRBJ1-1; no reliable D call. CDR1 KGHSH and CDR2 LQKENI come from the germline V gene. CDR3 size: 12 residues. The V gene lost 7 bases and the J gene lost 3 bases, with 9 bases spanning the gap. CDR3 residues: CASCRDYTEAFF. CDR3 bases: TGTGCCAGCTGCAGAGACTACACTGAAGCTTTCTTT.

The chain is built from TRBV12-3 or TRBV12-4 and TRBJ2-1, with 7 nucleotides matching TRBD2. The ends lost 5 bases at V and 9 bases at J; junction bases unmatched: 4. This CDR3 comprises 12 residues. This CDR3 reads CASSITSAEQFF. The DNA for the CDR3 is TGTGCCAGCAGTATCACTAGCGCTGAGCAGTTCTTC.

This clonotype has more than one count but fewer than ten. V and J are TRBV10-3 and TRBJ1-1, with 10 bases identical to TRBD1. Per the germline V gene, CDR1 is ENHRY and CDR2 is SYGVKD. This CDR3 region has 14 residues. J gave up 5 bases and V 5 bases, and 5 bases lay outside the gene matches. CDR3 amino acids: CAISRQGADTEAFF. The CDR3 nucleotides are TGTGCCATCAGTAGACAGGGGGCTGATACTGAAGCTTTCTTT.

This clonotype was recorded at least ten times. The chain employs TRBV21-1 and TRBJ1-5; the table's D gene call, TRBD1, was not cross checked with the DNA. TRBV21-1 is a pseudogene segment. The CDR3 runs 17 residues. CDR3 protein: CASSITGQGRGNQPQHF. The CDR3 DNA follows: TGTGCCAGCAGCATAACCGGACAGGGGAGAGGCAATCAGCCCCAGCATTTT.

This clonotype was detected many times. V usage is TRBV20-1 and J usage is TRBJ2-7; a possible D gene is TRBD2 (6 bases). The germline V gene has CDR1 DFQATT and CDR2 SNEGSKA (reference sequence). V lost 4 bases and J 3 bases, leaving 22 bases between the germline ends. The CDR3 is 16 residues long. CDR3 amino acids: CSATSLGTSDFYEQYF. The CDR3 DNA reads TGCAGTGCTACCAGCTTAGGGACTTCCGACTTCTACGAGCAGTACTTC.